The rows below give T cell receptor beta chains drawn from one sample of a study of T cells after yellow fever vaccination. TCRdb analysed the 5' RACE reads with MiXCR anew, one entry per CDR3 protein. The data show more than 20,000 distinct CDR3 sequences, around 5.2% seen once. Source: PBMCs, either bulk or a sorted T-cell subset (CD4+, CD8+, memory, or dextramer-sorted; not recorded which), taken roughly 45 days after the first yellow fever vaccination. The receptors come from a man in his late teens or twenties who received the YFV17D yellow fever vaccine. The CDR3 runs from the conserved cysteine through the conserved F or W. The D gene is left open where the match is weak. For some rows the clone size is stated as once, few or many, or as a class when expanded; others skip it.

>TRBV5-5|TRBJ2-4|.|many
CASSPRVLLAKNIQYF
TGTGCCAGCAGCCCCAGGGTCTTACTAGCCAAAAACATTCAGTACTTC
>TRBV5-1|TRBJ2-2|.|many
CASSLTGGAGTGELFF
TGCGCCAGCAGCTTGACTGGGGGAGCTGGCACCGGGGAGCTGTTTTTT
>TRBV29-1|TRBJ2-1|.|many
CSVDTVQQFF
TGCAGCGTTGATACAGTACAGCAGTTCTTC
>TRBV7-2|TRBJ2-7|.|many
CASRGRAPYEQYF
TGTGCCAGCAGAGGTCGGGCACCCTACGAGCAGTACTTC
>TRBV4-3|TRBJ2-5|TRBD2|many
CASSQGVAGGGETQYF
TGCGCCAGCAGCCAAGGAGTAGCGGGGGGCGGAGAGACCCAGTACTTC
>TRBV5-4|TRBJ2-1|TRBD1|many
CASSWGQVYNEQFF
TGTGCCAGCAGCTGGGGACAGGTCTACAATGAGCAGTTCTTC
>TRBV6-1|TRBJ2-5|.|many
CASRDHIWETQYF
TGTGCCAGCAGAGACCACATTTGGGAGACCCAGTACTTC
>TRBV12-3/TRBV12-4|TRBJ1-1|.|.
CASSLGALNTEAFF
TGTGCCAGCAGTTTAGGAGCCTTGAACACTGAAGCTTTCTTT
>TRBV7-6|TRBJ2-1|.|many
CASSLDSQSYNEQFF
TGTGCCAGCAGCTTAGACAGTCAGAGCTACAATGAGCAGTTCTTC
>TRBV6-5|TRBJ1-2|TRBD1|many
CASSYSPQGTYGYTF
TGTGCCAGCAGTTACTCGCCACAGGGGACCTATGGCTACACCTTC
>TRBV11-2|TRBJ2-5|.|many
CASSHEETQYF
TGTGCCAGCAGCCACGAAGAGACCCAGTACTTC
>TRBV4-2|TRBJ2-7|.|many
CASSQVAGNYEQYF
TGTGCCAGCAGCCAAGTCGCGGGTAACTACGAGCAGTACTTC
>TRBV7-2|TRBJ2-5|TRBD2|many
CASSPRLAGVRTQYF
TGTGCCAGCAGCCCTAGACTAGCGGGGGTACGGACCCAGTACTTC
>TRBV25-1|TRBJ2-3|.|many
CASSDTRRGRTDTQYF
TGTGCCAGCAGTGACACACGTCGGGGTCGTACAGATACGCAGTATTTT
>TRBV2|TRBJ1-1|.|many
CASSEGEGNTEAFF
TGTGCCAGCAGTGAAGGCGAGGGGAACACTGAAGCTTTCTTT
>TRBV5-5|TRBJ1-5|.|many
CASSSGLAREGNQPQHF
TGTGCCAGCAGCTCCGGCCTGGCCAGGGAAGGCAATCAGCCCCAGCATTTT
>TRBV4-3|TRBJ2-5|.|many
CASSLKGGVETQYF
TGCGCCAGCAGCCTAAAGGGGGGGGTAGAGACCCAGTACTTC
>TRBV6-2/TRBV6-3|TRBJ2-1|.|many
CASSYSPYNEQFF
TGTGCCAGCAGTTACTCCCCCTACAATGAGCAGTTCTTC
>TRBV10-3|TRBJ1-5|.|many
CAISDGGGQPQHF
TGTGCCATCAGTGATGGCGGGGGTCAGCCCCAGCATTTT
>TRBV6-1|TRBJ1-2|.|many
CASTEDVDYGYTF
TGTGCCAGCACCGAAGATGTCGACTATGGCTACACCTTC
>TRBV4-3|TRBJ2-1|.|many
CASSQDWGGGGDEQFF
TGCGCCAGCAGCCAAGATTGGGGGGGCGGTGGGGATGAGCAGTTCTTC
>TRBV5-4|TRBJ2-1|.|many
CASSGDNHNEQFF
TGTGCCAGCAGCGGGGACAACCACAATGAGCAGTTCTTC
>TRBV7-2|TRBJ1-4|.|many
CASSLSWINEKLFF
TGTGCCAGCAGCTTATCGTGGATTAATGAAAAACTGTTTTTT
>TRBV4-1|TRBJ1-5|.|many
CASSQGARRQPQHF
TGCGCCAGCAGCCAAGGGGCAAGACGGCAGCCCCAGCATTTT
>TRBV7-2|TRBJ1-2|.|many
CASSPGQTVNYGYTF
TGTGCCAGCAGCCCCGGACAGACCGTTAACTATGGCTACACCTTC
>TRBV20-1|TRBJ2-5|.|many
CSAREVRGQETQYF
TGCAGTGCTAGAGAGGTGCGGGGCCAAGAGACCCAGTACTTC
>TRBV28|TRBJ2-3|TRBD1|many
CASSLGQGTDTQYF
TGTGCCAGCAGTTTAGGACAGGGGACAGATACGCAGTATTTT
>TRBV5-1|TRBJ2-5|TRBD1|many
CASSVGQGLSETQYF
TGCGCCAGCAGCGTGGGACAGGGGTTGTCAGAGACCCAGTACTTC
>TRBV2|TRBJ2-2|.|many
CASSEWGPNTGELFF
TGTGCCAGCAGTGAATGGGGCCCGAACACCGGGGAGCTGTTTTTT
>TRBV5-1|TRBJ1-6|TRBD1|many
CASSSGTGGDSPLHF
TGCGCCAGCAGCTCCGGGACAGGGGGCGATTCACCCCTCCACTTT
>TRBV30|TRBJ1-2|.|many
CAWTPLPSKYYGYTF
TGTGCCTGGACTCCCCTCCCCAGCAAGTACTATGGCTACACCTTC
>TRBV11-2|TRBJ2-5|.|many
CASRSNRHRETQYF
TGTGCCAGCAGGTCAAACCGCCATCGTGAGACCCAGTACTTC
>TRBV4-1|TRBJ1-2|.|many
CASSQPTGSYGYTF
TGCGCCAGCAGCCAACCGACAGGCAGCTATGGCTACACCTTC
>TRBV6-5|TRBJ2-2|.|many
CASSSEGVEFTGELFF
TGTGCCAGCAGTTCAGAGGGGGTAGAGTTCACCGGGGAGCTGTTTTTT
>TRBV7-9|TRBJ1-6|.|many
CASSLNSESPLHF
TGTGCCAGCAGCTTGAACAGCGAGTCACCCCTCCACTTT
>TRBV2|TRBJ2-1|.|many
CASRRGGDEQFF
TGTGCCAGCAGGAGGGGGGGGGATGAGCAGTTCTTC
>TRBV30|TRBJ1-2|.|many
CARNKGQDYGYTF
TGTGCCCGGAATAAGGGCCAGGACTATGGCTACACCTTC
>TRBV27|TRBJ1-5|TRBD1|many
CASSFRDRAHQPQHF
TGTGCCAGCAGTTTCCGCGACAGGGCCCATCAGCCCCAGCATTTT
>TRBV20-1|TRBJ2-5|.|many
CSARDLAQETQYF
TGCAGTGCTAGAGATCTAGCCCAGGAGACCCAGTACTTC
>TRBV28|TRBJ1-5|.|.
CASSLLQGPGNQPQHF
TGTGCCAGCAGTTTATTGCAGGGCCCAGGCAATCAGCCCCAGCATTTT
>TRBV13|TRBJ1-3|.|many
CASSLGQGLEYSGNTIYF
TGTGCCAGCAGCTTAGGCCAGGGTTTGGAATACTCTGGAAACACCATATATTTT
>TRBV19|TRBJ1-2|.|many
CASSITVNYGYTF
TGTGCCAGTAGTATTACGGTTAACTATGGCTACACCTTC
>TRBV20-1|TRBJ2-5|TRBD2|many
CSARDSIGLADFTMETQYF
TGCAGTGCTAGAGATTCTATCGGACTAGCGGACTTTACGATGGAGACCCAGTACTTC
>TRBV5-1|TRBJ2-3|.|.
CASYLRDLGPDTQYF
TGCGCCAGCTACCTCCGGGACCTCGGACCAGATACGCAGTATTTT
>TRBV7-9|TRBJ1-1|.|many
CASSSGYRDTEAFF
TGTGCCAGCAGCTCAGGGTACAGGGACACTGAAGCTTTCTTT
>TRBV4-1|TRBJ1-4|.|many
CASLNPGSGNEKLFF
TGCGCCAGCCTAAACCCCGGGTCAGGTAATGAAAAACTGTTTTTT